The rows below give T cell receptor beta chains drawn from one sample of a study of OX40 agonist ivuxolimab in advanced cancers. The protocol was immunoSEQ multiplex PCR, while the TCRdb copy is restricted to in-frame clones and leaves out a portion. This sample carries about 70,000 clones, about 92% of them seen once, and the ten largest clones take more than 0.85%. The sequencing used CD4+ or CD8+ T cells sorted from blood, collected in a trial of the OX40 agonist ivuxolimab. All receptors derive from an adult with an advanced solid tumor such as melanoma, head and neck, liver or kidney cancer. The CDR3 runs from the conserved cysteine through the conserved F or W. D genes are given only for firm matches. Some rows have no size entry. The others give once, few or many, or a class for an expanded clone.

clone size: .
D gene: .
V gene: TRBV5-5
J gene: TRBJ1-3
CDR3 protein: CASSLGSKAGGNTIYF
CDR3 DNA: TGTGCCAGCAGCTTGGGTAGTAAGGCTGGTGGAAACACCATATATTTT

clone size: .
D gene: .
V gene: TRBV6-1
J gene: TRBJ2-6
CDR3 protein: CASSEGGSGANVLTF
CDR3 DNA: TGTGCCAGCAGTGAGGGAGGTTCTGGGGCCAACGTCCTGACTTTC

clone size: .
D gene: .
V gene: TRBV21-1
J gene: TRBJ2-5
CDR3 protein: CASSDPLGTQETQYF
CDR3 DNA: TGTGCCAGCAGCGACCCGCTAGGAACTCAAGAGACCCAGTACTTC

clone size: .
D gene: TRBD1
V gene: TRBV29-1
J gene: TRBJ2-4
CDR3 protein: CSVELTGLAKNIQYF
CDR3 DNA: TGCAGCGTTGAACTGACAGGGCTAGCCAAAAACATTCAGTACTTC

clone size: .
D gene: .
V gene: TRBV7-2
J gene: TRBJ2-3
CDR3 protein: CASSLRLASTDTQYF
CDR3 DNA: TGTGCCAGCAGCTTAAGGCTAGCTAGCACAGATACGCAGTATTTT

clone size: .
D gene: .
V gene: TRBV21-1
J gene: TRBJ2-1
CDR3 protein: CASSNSYNEQFF
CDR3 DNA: TGTGCCAGCAGCAACAGTTACAATGAGCAGTTCTTC

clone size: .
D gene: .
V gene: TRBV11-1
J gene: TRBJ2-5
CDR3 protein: CASSLSAGAETQYF
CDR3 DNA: TGTGCCAGCAGCTTATCCGCAGGGGCTGAGACCCAGTACTTC

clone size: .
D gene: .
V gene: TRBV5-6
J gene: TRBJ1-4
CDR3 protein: CASSLRTLNEKLFF
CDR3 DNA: TGTGCCAGCAGCTTGAGGACACTTAATGAAAAACTGTTTTTT

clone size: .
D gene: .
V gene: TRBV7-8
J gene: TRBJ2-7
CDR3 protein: CASSSTSGHQRYEQYF
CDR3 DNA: TGTGCCAGCAGCTCAACTTCAGGCCATCAGAGGTACGAGCAGTACTTC

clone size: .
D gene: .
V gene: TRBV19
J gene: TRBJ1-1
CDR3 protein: CASRLGEVTEAFF
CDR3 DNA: TGTGCCAGTAGATTGGGCGAAGTCACTGAAGCTTTCTTT

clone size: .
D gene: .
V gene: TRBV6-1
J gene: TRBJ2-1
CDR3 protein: CASSRRENEQFF
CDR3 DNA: TGTGCCAGCAGTAGGAGGGAGAATGAGCAGTTCTTC

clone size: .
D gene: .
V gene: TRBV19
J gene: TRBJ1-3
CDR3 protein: CASSIPGNSGNTIYF
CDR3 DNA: TGTGCCAGTAGTATTCCGGGGAACTCTGGAAACACCATATATTTT

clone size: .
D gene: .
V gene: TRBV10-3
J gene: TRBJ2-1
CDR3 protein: CAISPGLNEQFF
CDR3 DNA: TGTGCCATCAGTCCGGGACTCAATGAGCAGTTCTTC

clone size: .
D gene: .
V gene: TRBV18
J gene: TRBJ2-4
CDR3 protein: CASSPPNGGIAKNIQYF
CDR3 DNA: TGTGCCAGCTCACCACCGAACGGAGGTATAGCCAAAAACATTCAGTACTTC

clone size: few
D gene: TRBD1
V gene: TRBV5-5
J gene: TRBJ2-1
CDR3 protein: CASSPQTGTEQFF
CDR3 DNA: TGTGCCAGCAGCCCCCAGACAGGGACCGAGCAGTTCTTC

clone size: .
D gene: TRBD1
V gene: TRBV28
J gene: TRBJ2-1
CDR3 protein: CASSLGTVAYNEQFF
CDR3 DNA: TGTGCCAGCAGTTTAGGGACAGTTGCCTACAATGAGCAGTTCTTC

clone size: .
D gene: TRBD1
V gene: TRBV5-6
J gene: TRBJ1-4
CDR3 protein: CASSLRTGLATNEKLFF
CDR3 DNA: TGTGCCAGCAGCCTTCGGACAGGCCTTGCAACTAATGAAAAACTGTTTTTT

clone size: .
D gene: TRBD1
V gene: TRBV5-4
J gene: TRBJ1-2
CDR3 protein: CASTVNPLGRDRGYGYTF
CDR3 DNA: TGTGCCAGCACCGTTAACCCACTCGGGCGGGACAGGGGCTATGGCTACACCTTC

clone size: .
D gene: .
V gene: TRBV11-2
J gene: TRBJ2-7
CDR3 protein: CASSSLGDIYEQYF
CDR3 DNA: TGTGCCAGCAGCTCCCTTGGGGACATCTACGAGCAGTACTTC

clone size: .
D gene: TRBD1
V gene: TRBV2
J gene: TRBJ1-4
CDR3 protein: CASSRDRENEKLFF
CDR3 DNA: TGTGCCAGCAGCCGGGACAGGGAGAATGAAAAACTGTTTTTT

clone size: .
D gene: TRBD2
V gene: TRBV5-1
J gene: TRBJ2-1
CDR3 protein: CASSLAAGDYNEQFF
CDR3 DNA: TGCGCCAGCAGCTTGGCAGCGGGGGATTACAATGAGCAGTTCTTC

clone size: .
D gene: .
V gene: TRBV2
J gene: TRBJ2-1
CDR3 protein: CASSPMGREQFF
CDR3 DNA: TGTGCCAGCAGTCCGATGGGCAGGGAGCAGTTCTTC

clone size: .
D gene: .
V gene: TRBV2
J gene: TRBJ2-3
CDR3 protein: CASRAALTDTQYF
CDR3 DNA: TGTGCCAGCAGGGCAGCTCTCACAGATACGCAGTATTTT

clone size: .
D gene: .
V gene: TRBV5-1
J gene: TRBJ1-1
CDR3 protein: CASSSGYGNTEAFF
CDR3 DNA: TGCGCCAGCAGCAGCGGTTACGGGAACACTGAAGCTTTCTTT

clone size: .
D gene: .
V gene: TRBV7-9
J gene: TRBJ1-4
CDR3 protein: CASSLGQGSEKLFF
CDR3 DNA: TGTGCCAGCAGCTTAGGGCAGGGATCGGAAAAACTGTTTTTT

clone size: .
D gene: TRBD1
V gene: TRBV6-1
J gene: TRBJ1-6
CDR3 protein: CASRETGVNSPLHF
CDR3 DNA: TGTGCCAGCAGGGAGACAGGGGTAAATTCACCCCTCCACTTT

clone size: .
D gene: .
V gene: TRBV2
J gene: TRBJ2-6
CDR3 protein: CASSDGAGGANALTF
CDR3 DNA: TGTGCCAGCAGTGACGGGGCGGGTGGGGCCAACGCCCTGACTTTC

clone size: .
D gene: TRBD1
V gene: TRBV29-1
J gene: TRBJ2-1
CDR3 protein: CSVARQGIYNEQFF
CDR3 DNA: TGCAGCGTTGCCCGACAGGGCATATACAATGAGCAGTTCTTC